Here is one T cell receptor (beta chain) with its context. The data were produced by immunoSEQ multiplex PCR, yet TCRdb's version contains in-frame clones alone and is incomplete. The sample lists 75,000 to 100,000 clones, around 88% occurring once. These data belong to a study of blood T cell repertoires in COVID-19. Overall study context: The United States, Italy and Spain provided the acute and convalescent COVID-19 samples. Sample material is recorded as cDNA or gDNA derived from T cells, B-cell-depleted T cells, or PBMCs.

V was cut by 2 bases and J by 1 base, with 19 bases left in between. The germline V gene encodes CDR1 MNHEY and CDR2 SMNVEV (reference sequence). This CDR3 comprises 18 residues. This sequence joins TRBV27 and TRBJ2-3, with D possibly being TRBD1 (6 bases). The origin of this receptor is a man in his fifties or sixties with acute or convalescent COVID-19. Sequencing was performed on peripheral blood. The CDR3 reads CASSLVEAGQRGTDTQYF. The CDR3 coding sequence is TGTGCCAGCAGTTTAGTTGAAGCTGGACAGAGAGGCACAGATACGCAGTATTTT.